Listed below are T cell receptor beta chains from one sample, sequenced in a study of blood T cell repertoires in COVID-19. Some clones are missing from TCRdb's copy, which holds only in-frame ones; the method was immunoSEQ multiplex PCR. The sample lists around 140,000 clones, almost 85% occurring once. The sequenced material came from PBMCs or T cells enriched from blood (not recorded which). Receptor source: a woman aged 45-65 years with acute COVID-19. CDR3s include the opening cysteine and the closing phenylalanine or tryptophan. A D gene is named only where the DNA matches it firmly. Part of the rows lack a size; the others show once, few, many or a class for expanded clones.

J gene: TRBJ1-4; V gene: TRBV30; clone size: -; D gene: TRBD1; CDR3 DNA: TGTGCCTGGAGCCTCCCCGGGACAGCTCTTAATGAAAAACTGTTTTTT; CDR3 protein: CAWSLPGTALNEKLFF
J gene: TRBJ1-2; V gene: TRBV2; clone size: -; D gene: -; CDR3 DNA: TGTGCCAGCAGTGGGTCCCCGGGACGGGAGTACTATGGCTACACCTTC; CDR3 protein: CASSGSPGREYYGYTF
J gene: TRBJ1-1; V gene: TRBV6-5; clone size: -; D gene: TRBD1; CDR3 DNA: TGTGCCAGCAGCCTTCGGGACAGCTTGAACACTGAAGCTTTCTTT; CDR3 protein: CASSLRDSLNTEAFF
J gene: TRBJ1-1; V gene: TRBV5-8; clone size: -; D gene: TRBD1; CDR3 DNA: TGTGCCAGCAGCTCCTACAGGGGTTTGAACACTGAAGCTTTCTTT; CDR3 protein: CASSSYRGLNTEAFF
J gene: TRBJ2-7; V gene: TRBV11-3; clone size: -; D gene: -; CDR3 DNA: TGTGCCAGCAGCTTAGGCCGGGGGAAAAGCTACGAGCAGTACTTC; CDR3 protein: CASSLGRGKSYEQYF
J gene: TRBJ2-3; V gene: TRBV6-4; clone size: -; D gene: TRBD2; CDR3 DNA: TGTGCCAGCAGCCCGACTAGCGGAGGCACAGATACGCAGTATTTT; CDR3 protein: CASSPTSGGTDTQYF
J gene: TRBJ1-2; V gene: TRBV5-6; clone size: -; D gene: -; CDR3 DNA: TGTGCCAGCACCCGATTAATGACGGGGTTTGATTTCTATGGCTACACCTTC; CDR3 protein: CASTRLMTGFDFYGYTF
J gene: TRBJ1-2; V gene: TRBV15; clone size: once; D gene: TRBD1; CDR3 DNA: TGTGCCACCAGCAGAGCCTATGACAGGGCTAACTATGGCTACACCTTC; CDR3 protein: CATSRAYDRANYGYTF
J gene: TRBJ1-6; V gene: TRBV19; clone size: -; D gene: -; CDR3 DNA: TGTGCCAGTAGTATCGGGTTTTCAGGAGGCTCCTATAATTCACCCCTCCACTTT; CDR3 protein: CASSIGFSGGSYNSPLHF
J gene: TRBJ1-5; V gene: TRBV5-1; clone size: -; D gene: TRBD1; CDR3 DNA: TGCGCCAGCAGCAAGACAGGGGATAGCAATCAGCCCCAGCATTTT; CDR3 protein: CASSKTGDSNQPQHF
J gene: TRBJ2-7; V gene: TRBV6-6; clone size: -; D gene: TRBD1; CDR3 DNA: TGTGCCAGCAGTTTCGGACAGGGGGGCTCCTACGAGCAGTACTTC; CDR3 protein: CASSFGQGGSYEQYF
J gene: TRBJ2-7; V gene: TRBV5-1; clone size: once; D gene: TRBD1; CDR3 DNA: TGCGCCAGCAGCTTCGCCGGGACAGGGGGCTACGAGCAGTACTTC; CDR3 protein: CASSFAGTGGYEQYF
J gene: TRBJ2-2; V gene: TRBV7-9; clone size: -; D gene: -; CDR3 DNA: TGTGCCAGCAGCCAATGGAACACCGGGGAGCTGTTTTTT; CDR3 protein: CASSQWNTGELFF
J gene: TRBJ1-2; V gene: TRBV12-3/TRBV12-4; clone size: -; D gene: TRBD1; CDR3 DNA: TGTGCCAGCAGTTCAGGACAGGGCCCTGGCTACACCTTC; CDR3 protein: CASSSGQGPGYTF
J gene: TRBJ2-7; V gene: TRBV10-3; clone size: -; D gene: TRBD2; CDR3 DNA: TGTGCCACCTCCGGGACTAGCAGCTACGAGCAGTACTTC; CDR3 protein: CATSGTSSYEQYF
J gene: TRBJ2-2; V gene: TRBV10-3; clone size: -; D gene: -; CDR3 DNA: TGTGCCATCAGGGGCGATCAGGCTACCGGGGAGCTGTTTTTT; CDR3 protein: CAIRGDQATGELFF
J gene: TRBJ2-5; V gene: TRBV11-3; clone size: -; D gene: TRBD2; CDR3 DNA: TGTGCCAGCAGCAATGTAGGAGCGGGAGGACAGGAGACCCAGTACTTC; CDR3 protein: CASSNVGAGGQETQYF
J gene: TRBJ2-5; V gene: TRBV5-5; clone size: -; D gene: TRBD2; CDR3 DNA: TGTGCCAGCAGCGGCGGGACTAACCAAGAGACCCAGTACTTC; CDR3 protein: CASSGGTNQETQYF
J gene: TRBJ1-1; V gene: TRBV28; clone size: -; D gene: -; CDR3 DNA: TGTGCCAGCAGTCCGCAGACAGGGAACACTGAAGCTTTCTTT; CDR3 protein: CASSPQTGNTEAFF
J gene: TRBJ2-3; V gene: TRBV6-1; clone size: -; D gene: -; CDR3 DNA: TGTGCCAGCAGTGAAGGGCAGGGCACAGATACGCAGTATTTT; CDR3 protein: CASSEGQGTDTQYF
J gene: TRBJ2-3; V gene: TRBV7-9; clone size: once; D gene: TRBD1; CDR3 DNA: TGTGCCAGCAGCAATTCGCTGGACAGGGTCACAGATACGCAGTATTTT; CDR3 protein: CASSNSLDRVTDTQYF
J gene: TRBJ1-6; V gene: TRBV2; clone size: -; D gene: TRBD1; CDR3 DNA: TGTGCCACCAAGGGACAGGACGGATCACCCCTCCACTTT; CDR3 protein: CATKGQDGSPLHF
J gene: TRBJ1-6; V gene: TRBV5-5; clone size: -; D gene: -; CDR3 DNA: TGTGCCAGCAGCCCGTTTGGGCAGGCTAGCTCACCCCTCCACTTT; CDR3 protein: CASSPFGQASSPLHF
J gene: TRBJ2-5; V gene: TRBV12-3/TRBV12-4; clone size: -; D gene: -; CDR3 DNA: TGTGCCAGCAGTCCCACTCCGGAGACCCAGTACTTC; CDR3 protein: CASSPTPETQYF
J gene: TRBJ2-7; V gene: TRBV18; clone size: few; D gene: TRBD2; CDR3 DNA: TGTGCCAGCTCGCTCTCTCCCCGGACTAGCGAAACCTACGAGCAGTACTTC; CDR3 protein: CASSLSPRTSETYEQYF
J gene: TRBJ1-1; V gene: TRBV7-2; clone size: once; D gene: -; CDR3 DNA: TGTGCCAGCAGCTTTCCCCTAAACACTGAAGCTTTCTTT; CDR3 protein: CASSFPLNTEAFF
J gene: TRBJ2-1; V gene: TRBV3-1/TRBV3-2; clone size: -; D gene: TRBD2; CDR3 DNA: TGTGCCAGCAGCCATGGGACTAGCGGCTACAATGAGCAGTTCTTC; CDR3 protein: CASSHGTSGYNEQFF
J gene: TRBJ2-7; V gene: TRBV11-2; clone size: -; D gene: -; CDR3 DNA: TGTGCCAGCAGCGCAGCCTACGAGCAGTACTTC; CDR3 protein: CASSAAYEQYF
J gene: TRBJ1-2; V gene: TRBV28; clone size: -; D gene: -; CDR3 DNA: TGTGCCAGCAGTGGGGGACAAAGGGGTGGCTACACCTTC; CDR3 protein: CASSGGQRGGYTF
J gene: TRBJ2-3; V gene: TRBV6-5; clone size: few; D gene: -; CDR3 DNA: TGTGCCAGCAGAGCCAGGCTAAGGGGAGGAGATACGCAGTATTTT; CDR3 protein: CASRARLRGGDTQYF
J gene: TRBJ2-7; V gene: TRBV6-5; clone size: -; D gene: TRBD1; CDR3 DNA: TGTGCCAGCAGCTTAACGGGACAGTGGTCCTACGAGCAGTACTTC; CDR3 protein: CASSLTGQWSYEQYF
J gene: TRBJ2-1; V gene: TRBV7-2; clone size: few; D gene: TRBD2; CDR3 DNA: TGTGCCAGCAGCTTAGCTCCTAGCGGAACCTCCTACAATGAGCAGTTCTTC; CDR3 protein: CASSLAPSGTSYNEQFF